Listed here are 17 T cell receptor beta chains from one sample, sequenced in a study of tumor and adjacent non-tumor tissue in lung cancer. No cell sorting was done before RNA was extracted from the tissue. More than 3 cm separated this lung sample from the edge of the tumor. Three rounds of nested PCR, following a modified ARM-PCR protocol, produced the TCRbeta library. Using its own MiXCR run on the multiplex PCR reads, TCRdb lists one record per CDR3 protein. The profile shows 70,000 to 95,000 distinct CDR3 sequences, 76% of them singletons. Sequenced: distant non-tumor lung tissue. All receptors derive from a man in his 70s with non-small cell lung cancer.

The rearrangement uses TRBV6-6 and TRBJ1-3; D ambiguous. The CDR3 has 15 residues. Germline loops: CDR1 MNHNY, CDR2 SVGAGI (reference sequence). Trimming stripped 7 bases from V and 0 bases from J, with 13 bases between. The CDR3 nucleotides are TGTGCCAGCACTGTTGGGCATACCTCTGGAAACACCATATATTTT. It is translated as CASTVGHTSGNTIYF.

Comments on this clonotype: The conserved final phenylalanine or tryptophan is absent from the CDR3, which likely points to a read error. Because the CDR3's place on the DNA is in doubt, the DNA is left out and the CDR3 is given as listed by TCRdb. This chain joins TRBV11-2 and TRBJ1-2. Germline V lookup: CDR1 SGHAT, CDR2 FQNNGV. The CDR3 length equals 13 residues, ends included. This chain's CDR3 is CASSLDRRDGYTI.

Turning to this clonotype: A junction boundary mismatches the germline segment, possibly from a read error. The chain combines TRBV20-1 with TRBJ2-7; possible D gene TRBD2, 7 bases. Germline V gives CDR1 DFQATT, CDR2 SNEGSKA (reference sequence). The CDR3 has 15 residues. CDR3 region: CNAREGLGGTYEQYF. CDR3 in DNA: TGCAATGCTAGAGAAGGACTAGGGGGGACCTACGAGCAGTACTTC.

About this clonotype itself: This may come from a read error, since a much larger clone is one base off. The rearrangement joins TRBV12-3 or TRBV12-4 to TRBJ1-3; 10 positions agree with TRBD1. The CDR3 is made up of 17 amino acids. CDR3 in amino acids: CGSSPRTGGISGNTIYF. The CDR3 DNA sequence: TGTGGCAGCAGTCCCCGGACAGGGGGAATCTCTGGAAACACCATATATTTT.

CDR3 residues: CASIQGTGIQETQYF. The CDR3 nucleotides read TGTGCCAGCATCCAGGGGACAGGGATACAAGAGACCCAGTACTTC. V gene TRBV2 combines with J gene TRBJ2-5, with 9 bases aligning to TRBD1. Germline-derived CDR1 and CDR2 are SNHLY and FYNNEI. V lost 7 bases and J lost 2; bases outside the gene matches: 8. The CDR3 is made up of 15 amino acids.

This clonotype showed up many times. Being one base from a much bigger clone, this may be a read error. This chain links TRBV29-1 with TRBJ2-5, with D possibly being TRBD1 (6 bases). Germline V CDR1 and CDR2: SQVTM, ANQGSEA. This CDR3 spans 13 amino acids. DNA of the CDR3: TGCAGCGTGGCAGACAGGTACCAAGAGAACCAGTACTTC. It yields the protein CSVADRYQENQYF.

This clonotype is medium-sized. The chain carries TRBV4-1 and TRBJ2-1, with 8 nucleotides matching TRBD2. V dropped 1 base and J dropped 7; count of bases not matched to a gene: 12. CDR1 is MGHRA, CDR2 YSYEKL, per germline. The CDR3 is 17 residues long. CDR3: CASSQVFSGTGWNEQFF. Written as DNA, the CDR3 is TGCGCCAGCAGCCAAGTCTTTAGCGGGACGGGGTGGAATGAGCAGTTCTTC.

The V call is TRBV28, the J call TRBJ2-1; 8 nucleotides line up with TRBD1. CDR3 length: 15 residues. Per the germline V gene, CDR1 is MDHEN and CDR2 is SYDVKM. J lost 1 base, V lost 4 bases, and 3 bases had no gene match. Written as DNA, the CDR3 is TGTGCCAGCAGTTCACGGACAGGGTCCTACAATGAGCAGTTCTTC. Amino acids: CASSSRTGSYNEQFF.

Only a few counts were recorded for this clonotype. The chain carries TRBV7-8 and TRBJ2-1, with 7 bases identical to TRBD1. The CDR3 runs to 14 residues. The germline CDR1 and CDR2 sequences are SGHVS and FQNEAQ. V lost 8 bases, J lost 0 bases, and 4 bases stayed unmatched. CDR3 nucleotides: TGTGCCAGCCTCAGGGGGAGCTCCTACAATGAGCAGTTCTTC. It codes for CASLRGSSYNEQFF.

A word on this clonotype: Compared with germline, one end of the junction differs, possibly owing to a read error. The chain links TRBV5-4 to TRBJ2-2; TRBD2 aligns across 8 bases. This CDR3 comprises 15 residues. In germline, CDR1 is SGHNT, CDR2 YYREEE (reference sequence). In DNA form, the CDR3 reads TGTGTCAGCAGCATCCTGGGACTAGTGGACGGGGAGCTGTTTTTT. Protein sequence: CVSSILGLVDGELFF.

About this clonotype itself: The junction does not match germline at one end; this may be a read error. The chain has TRBV6-1 and TRBJ2-7; 9 bases agree with TRBD1. The CDR3 is made up of 13 amino acids. Germline CDR1 reads MNHNS; CDR2 reads SASEGT. Written as DNA, the CDR3 is TGTGCAAGCACCGGGACAGGGCTCCACGAGCAGTACTTC. Protein product: CASTGTGLHEQYF.

In regard to this clonotype: The junction and the germline gene differ at one end; a read error may be behind it. This chain connects TRBV11-3 to TRBJ2-3, with D hard to call. The CDR3 length is 15 residues. Germline V gene lookup returns CDR1 SGHNT and CDR2 YENEEA. As DNA, the CDR3 is TGTGCCAGCACCCGTCTGGAACTAAGCACAAATACGCAGTATTTT. This gives the protein CASTRLELSTNTQYF.

About this clonotype: This clone may be a read error of a much larger clone one base away. This chain joins TRBV20-1 and TRBJ2-1; no clear D gene. CDR3 length: 11 residues. V shed 5 bases and J shed 8 bases, with 10 bases lying between them. Germline loops: CDR1 DFQATT, CDR2 SNEGSKA (reference sequence). This chain's CDR3 is CSASPADEQFF. The CDR3 bases are TGCAGTGCTTCACCCGCGGATGAGCAGTTCTTC.

About this clonotype itself: One end of the junction fails to match germline, which may point to a read error. The genes are TRBV29-1 and TRBJ1-2, with D unclear. Germline V CDR1 and CDR2: SQVTM, ANQGSEA. The CDR3 totals 15 residues. The CDR3 region has the DNA TGCAGCGTTGAAGATCAAGACGGCCTCAACTATGGCTACACATTC. This translates into CSVEDQDGLNYGYTF.

A word on this clonotype: Germline is not matched at one junction end, which may reflect a read error. The chain joins TRBV7-2 to TRBJ2-6, with 10 nucleotides matching TRBD2. The CDR3 loop spans 18 amino acids. In germline, CDR1 is SGHTA, CDR2 FQGNSA. The CDR3 DNA reads as TGTGCCATCAGCTCAGGGACTAGCGTCGTCTCTGGGGCCAACGTCCTGACTTTC. Protein sequence: CAISSGTSVVSGANVLTF.

Note on this clonotype: One junction end does not reproduce the germline sequence, and a read error may be involved. The V gene is TRBV11-3, the J gene TRBJ2-1; a weak D match, TRBD2 (7 bases). The J call may be in error: the DNA end matches TRBJ2-7 better. This CDR3 is 16 amino acids long. The V gene's germline CDR1 is SGHNT and CDR2 YENEEA. DNA of the CDR3: TGTGCCAGGAGCTTAAATCCCACGGGGGGCAGGGGTGAGCAGTACTTC. This translates into CARSLNPTGGRGEQYF.

Regarding this clonotype: The junction and the germline gene differ at one end; a read error may be behind it. This chain uses TRBV10-2 with TRBJ2-7, with 9 positions matching TRBD1. The V gene's germline CDR1 is WSHSY and CDR2 SAAADI. The length of the CDR3 is 14 residues. CDR3 in DNA: TGCGCCAGTTTATCCGGGACAGGGTATGACGAGCAGAATTTC. Amino acids: CASLSGTGYDEQNF.